The 9 T cell receptor beta chains listed next were all sequenced from one sample in a study of blood T cell repertoires in COVID-19. This table comes from immunoSEQ multiplex PCR, and its TCRdb copy is limited to in-frame clones, with some not included. The sample includes 95,000 to 150,000 clones, roughly 90% of them seen just once. Sequences were obtained from peripheral blood. The source of these receptors is an older woman with COVID-19, enrolled during active disease.

The chain has TRBV5-1 and TRBJ2-1; 7 positions agree with TRBD2. The germline V gene encodes CDR1 SGHRS and CDR2 YFSETQ. V gave up 0 bases and J gave up 6 bases; unmatched junction bases: 3. The CDR3 spans 14 residues. For the CDR3, the DNA is TGCGCCAGCAGCTTGGTGGTAGCGGGCAATGAGCAGTTCTTC. Translated: CASSLVVAGNEQFF.

The V gene is TRBV7-9, the J gene TRBJ2-1; 12 bases map to TRBD2. This CDR3 is 17 amino acids long. Germline loops: CDR1 SEHNR, CDR2 FQNEAQ (reference sequence). Trimming cost V 8 bases and J 2 bases; bases outside gene matches: 10. The CDR3 spells CASRTKTSGGPYNEQFF. As DNA, the CDR3 is TGTGCCAGCCGGACTAAGACTAGCGGGGGCCCCTACAATGAGCAGTTCTTC.

The V and J genes are TRBV5-4 and TRBJ2-7; D gene uncertain. The CDR3 sequence is 18 residues long. In germline, CDR1 is SGHNT, CDR2 YYREEE (reference sequence). Trimming took 4 bases from V and 2 from J, leaving 25 bases between them. The CDR3 DNA follows: TGTGCCAGCAGCCCCGTACCTGGCAGCCCTACCACTACCTACGAGCAGTACTTC. Protein: CASSPVPGSPTTTYEQYF.

The chain joins TRBV10-3 to TRBJ1-2; 9 bases map to TRBD1. Germline V gene sequence: CDR1 ENHRY, CDR2 SYGVKD. The CDR3 length is 14 residues. Trimming removed 4 bases from V and 3 bases from J; junction bases left unmatched: 3. The CDR3 coding sequence is TGTGCCATCAGTGGGGACAGGGATTACTATGGCTACACCTTC. Its protein product is CAISGDRDYYGYTF.

The V and J genes are TRBV7-2 and TRBJ2-2, with D possibly matching TRBD2 (7 bases). This CDR3 spans 16 amino acids. Between the trimmed V and J ends, which lost 5 bases and 1 base, there was a span of 14 bases. The germline CDR1 and CDR2 sequences are SGHTA and FQGNSA. The CDR3, as DNA: TGTGCCAGCAGCATAAGGGGGGGTATGAACACCGGGGAGCTGTTTTTT. Amino acid sequence: CASSIRGGMNTGELFF. The full variable domain, rest sourced from reference TRBV7-2 and TRBJ2-2, is GAGVSQSPSNKVTEKGKDVELRCDPISGHTALYWYRQSLGQGLEFLIYFQGNSAPDKSGLPSDRFSAERTGGSVSTLTIQRTQQEDSAVYLCASSIRGGMNTGELFFGEGSRLTVL.

This rearrangement joins TRBV7-9 to TRBJ1-2; TRBD1 might be the D (5 bases). CDR1 and CDR2 from the germline V gene are SEHNR and FQNEAQ (reference sequence). Trimming removed 6 bases from V and 5 bases from J, with 22 bases in between. The CDR3 length is 16 residues. Written as DNA, the CDR3 is TGTGCCAGCAGTTCAATTCCAATCGGACATCCTTATGGCTACACCTTC. It encodes CASSSIPIGHPYGYTF.

The chain carries TRBV9 and TRBJ2-1; 11 nucleotides align to TRBD2. The germline V gene encodes CDR1 SGDLS and CDR2 YYNGEE. The length of the CDR3 is 15 residues. J lost 5 bases, V lost 2 bases, and 3 bases had no gene match. The CDR3 coding sequence is TGTGCCAGCAGCGTCACTAGCGGGGGAAACAATGAGCAGTTCTTC. Residues: CASSVTSGGNNEQFF.

The chain joins TRBV5-1 to TRBJ2-2; D possibly corresponds to TRBD1 (6 bases). The CDR3 totals 14 residues. V gave up 3 bases and J gave up 2 bases, with 8 bases separating them. CDR1 and CDR2 (germline): SGHRS, YFSETQ. The CDR3 is CASSSGTNTGELFF. CDR3 DNA: TGCGCCAGCAGCTCCGGGACAAACACCGGGGAGCTGTTTTTT.

The chain joins TRBV10-3 to TRBJ1-5; D unresolved. Germline V gene lookup returns CDR1 ENHRY and CDR2 SYGVKD. CDR3 length equals 14 residues. Trimming shortened V by 1 base and J by 0 bases, and 4 bases separated the two germline ends. CDR3 in DNA: TGTGCCATCAGTGAGTATTATAGCAATCAGCCCCAGCATTTT. Encoded protein: CAISEYYSNQPQHF.